This TCR beta chain was retrieved from a study of blood T cells in healthy people across ages. Study-wide findings and caveats: TCR beta diversity was tightly associated with the proportion of naive T cells.

Notes on this clonotype: What it binds is not known.

The donors, all healthy, were Caucasians living in Russia, aged roughly 6 to 95. Per the germline V gene, CDR1 is SGHRS and CDR2 is YFSETQ. V gave up 4 bases and J gave up 7 bases; unmatched junction bases: 4. The CDR3 totals 14 residues. A second about 7 to 12 cycle PCR used barcoded and J-beta primers. A single record per CDR3 protein comes from TCRdb applying MiXCR to the 5' RACE reads. The sample has about 1.1 million distinct CDR3 sequences; roughly two fifths are singletons. This receptor was obtained from a man between 18 and 29 years old in good health. The chain uses TRBV5-1 and TRBJ1-6; 8 nucleotides line up with TRBD1. Specimen: blood. This CDR3 is CASSRTGRNSPLHF. CDR3 sequence (DNA): TGCGCCAGCAGCAGGACAGGGCGCAATTCACCCCTCCACTTT. Full variable domain (remainder filled in from reference TRBV5-1 and TRBJ1-6): KAGVTQTPRYLIKTRGQQVTLSCSPISGHRSVSWYQQTPGQGLQFLFEYFSETQRNKGNFPGRFSGRQFSNSRSEMNVSTLELGDSALYLCASSRTGRNSPLHFGNGTRLTVT.